This T cell receptor beta chain was retrieved from a study of T cell changes during pregnancy in multiple sclerosis. Data came from immunoSEQ multiplex PCR; TCRdb stores just in-frame clones and leaves some out. There are 70,000 to 95,000 clones in the sample; approximately 94% occur only once, and 2% to 2.5% lies in the top ten. The CDR3 has 15 amino acids. Deletions cut 0 bases from V and 8 bases from J, with 14 bases between. CDR1 and CDR2 (germline): LGHNA, YSLEER. The sequence derives from a female donor with multiple sclerosis, enrolled in a pregnancy study. V is TRBV4-3 and J is TRBJ2-1; D possibly corresponds to TRBD2 (6 bases). This specimen was peripheral blood, taken in the third trimester of pregnancy. CDR3 protein: CASSQEGTLGDEQFF. CDR3 nucleotide sequence: TGCGCCAGCAGCCAAGAGGGGACTCTGGGGGATGAGCAGTTCTTC.